This T cell receptor beta chain was recorded in a study of cytomegalovirus exposure and HLA in healthy donors. CDR1 and CDR2 (germline): MNHEY, SMNVEV (reference sequence). The CDR3 loop spans 15 amino acids. V was pared by 6 bases and J by 5 bases, with 10 bases of the junction left unmatched. As to this clone: Its target is not known.

Study-wide results and caveats: Among TCR sequences, most were rare, though some public TCRs appeared in many donors.

Primers: 60 Vbeta forward and 13 Jbeta reverse. Repertoires were generated with immunoSEQ multiplex PCR, while TCRdb's copy carries only in-frame clones and drops some. The sample consists of 60,000 to 85,000 clones, more than 65% of them appearing once. This sequence was found in a male donor in good health and CMV-seropositive. V is TRBV27 and J is TRBJ1-5; 7 bases map to TRBD1. The sequencing sample was made of PBMCs. Here the CDR3 reads CASSPGQRQDQPQHF. CDR3 nucleotide sequence: TGTGCCAGCAGCCCGGGACAGAGACAAGATCAGCCCCAGCATTTT.